One and the same sample provided the 23 T cell receptor beta chains below, sequenced in a study of blood T cell repertoires in COVID-19. Using immunoSEQ multiplex PCR, the repertoire was profiled, and TCRdb retains in-frame clones only, with some absent. The sample records roughly 700,000 clones, approximately 90% being singletons. The sample comprised peripheral blood. The receptor set was obtained from a woman aged 18-29 years with acute or convalescent COVID-19.

This rearrangement joins TRBV7-3 to TRBJ2-7; D perhaps matches TRBD2 (5 bases). The CDR3 length is 15 residues. Germline CDR1 SGHTA, CDR2 FQGTGA. V was shortened by 2 bases and J by 1 base, with 12 bases between the two germline ends. Written as DNA, the CDR3 is TGTGCCAGCAGCTTACACGGGGAAGGGTCCTACGAGCAGTACTTC. Amino acids: CASSLHGEGSYEQYF.

The chain is built from TRBV30 and TRBJ1-2; D not certain. CDR1 GTSNPN and CDR2 SVGIG come from the germline V gene (reference sequence). The ends were cut back, 0 bases at V and 1 base at J, with 6 bases in the middle. There are 13 residues in the CDR3. Here the CDR3 reads CAWSVLYNYGYTF. In DNA, the CDR3 is TGTGCCTGGAGTGTACTTTATAACTATGGCTACACCTTC.

The chain recombines TRBV5-1 with TRBJ1-5; 11 bases are shared with TRBD1. Germline-derived CDR1 and CDR2 are SGHRS and YFSETQ. The CDR3 is 17 amino acids. After removal of 4 bases from V and 3 bases from J, the junction contained 9 bases not matched to a gene. CDR3 region: CASSPGTGGYVNQPQHF. The DNA of the CDR3 is TGCGCCAGCAGCCCAGGGACAGGGGGTTATGTCAATCAGCCCCAGCATTTT.

The J gene is TRBJ1-2, the V gene TRBV2, with a weak D call TRBD1 (5 bases). Germline CDR1 and CDR2: SNHLY and FYNNEI. The CDR3 is made up of 12 amino acids. Trimming stripped 10 bases from V and 4 bases from J, with 13 bases between. CDR3 sequence (DNA): TGTGCCACCCAGGGAGGGCCCTATGGCTACACCTTC. This codes for CATQGGPYGYTF.

The genes are TRBV19 and TRBJ1-1; a weak D match, TRBD1 (5 bases). Per germline, CDR1 LNHDA and CDR2 SQIVND (reference sequence). CDR3 length: 14 amino acids. The V and J ends lost 7 bases and 4 bases respectively, with 16 bases between them. The chain's CDR3 is CASTFGRGVTEAFF. DNA of the CDR3: TGTGCCAGTACCTTCGGGCGGGGCGTCACTGAAGCTTTCTTT.

The genes are TRBV6-5 and TRBJ1-4; 8 positions match TRBD1. CDR1 MNHEY and CDR2 SVGAGI come from the germline V gene. The CDR3 covers 13 residues. After removal of 11 bases from V and 8 bases from J, the junction contained 10 bases not matched to a gene. The CDR3 region has the DNA TGTGCCTCCAAGGGGGACAGGCGAGAAAAACTGTTTTTT. It specifies CASKGDRREKLFF.

CDR3 DNA sequence: TGTGCCAGCACCAAGCTTGGACTGAGCTCTGGGGCCAACGTCCTGACTTTC. This translates into CASTKLGLSSGANVLTF. This rearrangement joins TRBV7-9 to TRBJ2-6; tentative D call: TRBD2 (5 bases). V lost 7 bases and J 0 bases, leaving 16 bases between the germline ends. This CDR3 region has 17 residues. The V gene's germline CDR1 is SEHNR and CDR2 FQNEAQ (reference sequence).

The sample holds one count of this clone. This chain joins TRBV4-3 and TRBJ1-6, with D possibly TRBD1 on 5 matching bases. CDR3 size: 15 residues. CDR1 is LGHNA and CDR2 is YSLEER in the germline V gene. Trimming left V 5 bases short and J 7 bases short, with 15 bases between. In DNA form, the CDR3 reads TGCGCCAGCAGCGTAACCCCAGGGTACAATTCACCCCTCCACTTT. Its translation: CASSVTPGYNSPLHF.

The J gene is TRBJ1-3, the V gene TRBV7-2; a possible D gene is TRBD1 (5 bases). CDR1 and CDR2 from the germline V gene are SGHTA and FQGNSA. This CDR3 is built from 15 residues. The V end lost 1 base, the J end lost 5 bases, and 12 bases lay between the germline ends. The CDR3 here is CASSLGGDWRNTIYF. The CDR3 DNA follows: TGTGCCAGCAGCTTAGGGGGGGACTGGAGAAACACCATATATTTT.

A single count supports this clone. The chain joins TRBV2 to TRBJ2-5; D possibly corresponds to TRBD2 (6 bases). Germline V gene data show CDR1 as SNHLY and CDR2 as FYNNEI. The V and J ends lost 10 bases and 5 bases respectively, with 17 bases between them. CDR3 length equals 13 residues. This chain's CDR3 is CATQFRAGETQYF. The CDR3 nucleotides are TGTGCCACTCAGTTCAGGGCGGGGGAGACCCAGTACTTC.

J is TRBJ2-5 and V is TRBV6-1; D possibly corresponds to TRBD1 (6 bases). Trimming stripped 0 bases from V and 5 bases from J, with 13 bases between. This CDR3 has 15 amino acids. Germline assignment: CDR1 MNHNS and CDR2 SASEGT. DNA of the CDR3: TGTGCCAGCAGTGAAGCGAGGGGGAGTTACGAGACCCAGTACTTC. Residues: CASSEARGSYETQYF.

The chain is built from TRBV5-1 and TRBJ2-3; weak D call: TRBD2 (5 bases). V lost 4 bases and J 0 bases, leaving 21 bases between the germline ends. Germline CDR1 reads SGHRS; CDR2 reads YFSETQ. This CDR3 comprises 18 residues. The CDR3 region is CASSAIPSGPGSTDTQYF. The CDR3, as DNA: TGCGCCAGCAGCGCCATCCCCAGCGGCCCAGGTAGCACAGATACGCAGTATTTT.

The chain joins TRBV5-5 to TRBJ2-5, with D possibly being TRBD2 (6 bases). This CDR3 has 15 amino acids. Germline CDR1 SGHKS, CDR2 YYEKEE (reference sequence). V shed 2 bases and J shed 7 bases, with 18 bases lying between them. The CDR3 nucleotides are TGTGCCAGCAGCTTCTACGGGGTTTCGGAGGGGACCCAGTACTTC. Protein sequence: CASSFYGVSEGTQYF. Full variable domain (outside the CDR3, taken from reference TRBV5-5 and TRBJ2-5): DAGVTQSPTHLIKTRGQQVTLRCSPISGHKSVSWYQQVLGQGPQFIFQYYEKEERGRGNFPDRFSARQFPNYSSELNVNALLLGDSALYLCASSFYGVSEGTQYFGPGTRLLVL.

This chain connects TRBV6-5 to TRBJ2-7, with 9 bases matching TRBD1. Germline CDR1 reads MNHEY; CDR2 reads SVGAGI. This CDR3 spans 15 amino acids. V lost 6 bases, J lost 1 base, and 7 bases stayed unmatched. CDR3 sequence reads: CASSLQGAASYEQYF. CDR3 DNA: TGTGCCAGCAGCCTACAGGGGGCCGCGTCCTACGAGCAGTACTTC.

The chain couples TRBV6-5 to TRBJ2-2; 9 bases are a match to TRBD1. Germline CDR1 reads MNHEY; CDR2 reads SVGAGI. The J segment lost 5 bases and the V segment lost 4 bases, leaving 5 bases of the junction unmatched. The CDR3 is 15 amino acids. CDR3 in DNA: TGTGCCAGCAGTTCCGGACAGGGGTGGACCGGGGAGCTGTTTTTT. Protein product: CASSSGQGWTGELFF.

Of note for this clone: The sample carries other DNA sequences with the same CDR3. The V and J genes are TRBV5-1 and TRBJ2-3; 12 nucleotides align to TRBD2. After removal of 4 bases from V and 4 bases from J, the junction contained 4 bases not matched to a gene. Germline CDR1 SGHRS, CDR2 YFSETQ. The CDR3 extends over 15 amino acids. In DNA, the CDR3 is TGCGCCAGCAGCGGGCTAGCGGGGGGGCCAGATACGCAGTATTTT. Encoded protein: CASSGLAGGPDTQYF. The entire variable domain, with the rest obtained from reference TRBV5-1 and TRBJ2-3, is as follows: KAGVTQTPRYLIKTRGQQVTLSCSPISGHRSVSWYQQTPGQGLQFLFEYFSETQRNKGNFPGRFSGRQFSNSRSEMNVSTLELGDSALYLCASSGLAGGPDTQYFGPGTRLTVL.

The chain recombines TRBV23-1 with TRBJ1-2, with TRBD1 identical over 8 bases. TRBV23-1 is marked as an open reading frame, function uncertain. CDR3 length: 14 amino acids. Trimming removed 0 bases from V and 6 bases from J; junction bases left unmatched: 3. Here the CDR3 reads CASSQSDREDGYTF. DNA for the CDR3: TGCGCCAGCAGTCAATCGGACAGGGAGGATGGCTACACCTTC.

Notes on this clone: Other DNA sequences in the sample encode the same CDR3. The chain recombines TRBV4-2 with TRBJ2-3; D not certain. V was clipped by 3 bases and J by 6 bases, with 7 bases between them. This CDR3 spans 12 amino acids. The V gene's germline CDR1 is LGHNA and CDR2 YNFKEQ. This CDR3 reads CASSHPSDTQYF. CDR3 in DNA: TGTGCCAGCAGCCACCCTTCCGATACGCAGTATTTT.

The chain combines TRBV5-6 with TRBJ2-6; 7 bases match TRBD1. The V and J ends lost 3 bases and 0 bases, in that order; junction bases with no gene match: 9. Germline V CDR1 and CDR2: SGHDT, YYEEEE. The CDR3 is made up of 18 amino acids. The CDR3 protein is CASSYRTGGLSGANVLTF. For the CDR3, the DNA is TGTGCCAGCAGCTATCGGACAGGTGGGCTCTCTGGGGCCAACGTCCTGACTTTC.

The rearrangement links TRBV6-5 to TRBJ1-1; 9 nucleotides agree with TRBD1. The CDR3 has 15 residues. In germline, CDR1 is MNHEY, CDR2 SVGAGI. V shed 2 bases and J 11 bases; nucleotides not matched to a gene: 12. CDR3 sequence reads: CASSYQKPNRGQAFF. Here the CDR3 DNA reads TGTGCCAGCAGTTACCAAAAACCTAACAGGGGGCAGGCTTTCTTT.

To note about this clone: Additional DNA sequences in this sample encode the identical CDR3. The DNA for the CDR3 is TGTGCCAGCAGTTCGACAGGCAATCAGCCCCAGCATTTT. Protein: CASSSTGNQPQHF. The rearrangement uses TRBV6-5 and TRBJ1-5; possible D gene TRBD1, 5 bases. The germline V and J ends were trimmed by 4 bases and 2 bases, with 6 bases remaining between them. The germline gives CDR1 MNHEY, CDR2 SVGAGI. This CDR3 spans 13 amino acids.

This clone has only one observation. The V and J genes are TRBV13 and TRBJ2-7; the match to TRBD2 covers 12 bases. V was clipped by 5 bases and J by 0 bases; unmatched bases: 8. This CDR3 region has 17 residues. In germline, CDR1 is PRHDT, CDR2 FYEKMQ (reference sequence). In DNA, the CDR3 is TGTGCCAGCAGCCCTCCTCTAGCGGGGGGGAACTCCTACGAGCAGTACTTC. Protein product: CASSPPLAGGNSYEQYF.

This CDR3 reads CASSLGSTGNTEAFF. The CDR3, as DNA: TGTGCCAGCAGCTTAGGTTCCACAGGGAACACTGAAGCTTTCTTT. V is TRBV7-2 and J is TRBJ1-1; D may be TRBD1 (5 bases). CDR1 is SGHTA, CDR2 FQGNSA, per germline. There are 15 residues in the CDR3. V was trimmed by 1 base and J by 1 base, leaving 10 bases between them.